Presented here are 10 T cell receptor beta chains from one specimen sequenced in a study of blood T cells in healthy people across ages. It was with a sample-barcoded 5' primer and a J-beta primer mix that a second PCR of roughly 6 to 11 cycles was run. In TCRdb, the 5' RACE reads were re-called with MiXCR into one record per CDR3 protein. The data show roughly 650,000 distinct CDR3 sequences, with less than 40% seen just once and 15% held by the top ten. Sequencing used blood. These receptors were taken from a woman at least 80 years old in good health.

This clonotype was recorded at least ten times. The CDR3 is CASSLANPGETQYF. The CDR3 coding sequence is TGTGCCAGCAGTTTAGCGAACCCGGGGGAGACCCAGTACTTC. This sequence joins TRBV12-3 or TRBV12-4 and TRBJ2-5; weak D call: TRBD2 (5 bases). Trimming removed 0 bases at V and 5 bases at J, with 10 bases between. The CDR3 is made up of 14 amino acids.

To note about this clonotype: The germline gene is not matched at one end of the junction; a read error may be the cause. The V call is TRBV15, the J call TRBJ2-1; 7 nucleotides line up with TRBD1. This CDR3 spans 15 amino acids. Per germline, CDR1 LNHNV and CDR2 YYDKDF (reference sequence). For the CDR3, the DNA is TGTGCCACCAGCAGAGGACAGGGTTCCTGCAATGAGCAGTTCTTC. It codes for CATSRGQGSCNEQFF.

This clonotype was seen at least ten times. V usage is TRBV27 and J usage is TRBJ2-1; 8 bases fit TRBD1. CDR1 is MNHEY, CDR2 SMNVEV, per germline (reference sequence). With V trimmed by 6 bases and J by 8 bases, 12 bases remained unmatched. The CDR3 loop spans 15 amino acids. CDR3 in amino acids: CASRRTGLLFDEQFF. The CDR3, as DNA: TGTGCCAGCAGAAGGACAGGGCTGCTTTTCGATGAGCAGTTCTTC.

The chain is built from TRBV5-1 and TRBJ2-5; 7 nucleotides line up with TRBD2. Judging by the DNA end, TRBJ2-4 fits better; the J call may be wrong. The CDR3 has 14 residues. Germline V gene sequence: CDR1 SGHRS, CDR2 YFSETQ. CDR3 sequence reads: CASSSGRGENIQYF. CDR3 DNA sequence: TGCGCCAGCAGCTCAGGACGGGGGGAAAACATTCAGTACTTC.

For this clonotype: A much larger clonotype is one base distant, so this may be a read error. The chain couples TRBV20-1 to TRBJ2-7; tentatively, D is TRBD2 (6 bases). CDR3 length: 15 residues. The V gene lost 0 bases and the J gene lost 0 bases, with 12 bases spanning the gap. CDR1 DFQATT and CDR2 SNEGSKA come from the germline V gene (reference sequence). CDR3 bases: TGCAGTGCTAGAGAAAGGAGGGGATTCTCCTACGAGCAGTACTTC. Residues: CSARERRGFSYEQYF.

The chain is built from TRBV3-1 and TRBJ1-1; D uncertain. The V gene lost 4 bases and the J gene lost 3 bases, with 9 bases spanning the gap. In germline, CDR1 is LGHDT, CDR2 YNNKEL (reference sequence). The CDR3 loop spans 13 amino acids. Here the CDR3 DNA reads TGTGCCAGCAGCCCAGCCACGGACACTGAAGCTTTCTTT. Translating gives CASSPATDTEAFF.

This clonotype showed up just a few times. The rearrangement links TRBV7-2 to TRBJ1-5, with no clear D. V was clipped by 5 bases and J by 0 bases, with 11 bases between them. This CDR3 comprises 15 residues. Per the germline V gene, CDR1 is SGHTA and CDR2 is FQGNSA. The CDR3 is CASSPWVNSNQPQHF. The CDR3 nucleotides read TGTGCCAGCAGCCCCTGGGTCAATAGCAATCAGCCCCAGCATTTT. Combining the CDR3 with reference TRBV7-2 and TRBJ1-5 gives the whole variable domain GAGVSQSPSNKVTEKGKDVELRCDPISGHTALYWYRQSLGQGLEFLIYFQGNSAPDKSGLPSDRFSAERTGGSVSTLTIQRTQQEDSAVYLCASSPWVNSNQPQHFGDGTRLSIL.

This clonotype was recorded a few times. The V call is TRBV6-5, the J call TRBJ1-1, with D hard to call. The CDR3 loop spans 14 amino acids. Germline V lookup: CDR1 MNHEY, CDR2 SVGAGI. V was cut by 2 bases and J by 0 bases, with 7 bases left in between. The CDR3 coding sequence is TGTGCCAGCAGTTACCAGGACCTGAACACTGAAGCTTTCTTT. Amino acids: CASSYQDLNTEAFF.

A remark on this clonotype: A much larger clone sits a single nucleotide away, making a read error possible. The rearrangement uses TRBV6-1 and TRBJ2-1, with TRBD1 identical over 12 bases. The J call may be faulty, since TRBJ2-7 better matches the DNA end. CDR3 size: 16 residues. The V gene's germline CDR1 is MNHNS and CDR2 SASEGT. This chain's CDR3 is CASSGAGQGAPYEQYF. The CDR3 coding sequence is TGTGCCAGCAGTGGTGCGGGACAGGGGGCCCCCTACGAGCAGTACTTC.

This clonotype appeared a few times. The chain links TRBV20-1 to TRBJ1-5; TRBD1 matches 12 bases. Unmatched junction bases numbered 5, after V lost 2 bases and J lost 3 bases. The CDR3 sequence is 16 residues long. Per the germline V gene, CDR1 is DFQATT and CDR2 is SNEGSKA (reference sequence). CDR3 amino acids: CSARQGQGALNQPQHF. CDR3 in DNA: TGCAGTGCTAGACAGGGACAGGGGGCCCTCAATCAGCCCCAGCATTTT.